The 9 T cell receptor beta chains below come from one sample, sequenced in a study of blood T cell repertoires in COVID-19. This table comes from immunoSEQ multiplex PCR, and its TCRdb copy is limited to in-frame clones, with some not included. The sample shows approximately 280,000 clones, 88% of them seen only once. Material: peripheral blood. The source is a man aged 18 to 29 with active or convalescent COVID-19.

This clone was counted a few times. The chain is built from TRBV5-1 and TRBJ2-3; D may be TRBD2 (6 bases). Germline CDR1 and CDR2: SGHRS and YFSETQ. This CDR3 spans 15 amino acids. The V end lost 4 bases, the J end lost 2 bases, and 14 bases lay between the germline ends. The CDR3 spells CASSTGTGHTDTQYF. The DNA of the CDR3 is TGCGCCAGCAGCACCGGGACTGGACACACAGATACGCAGTATTTT.

This chain connects TRBV14 to TRBJ2-7; maybe TRBD2 (5 bases). Trimming left V 5 bases short and J 1 base short, with 9 bases between. Germline V CDR1 and CDR2: SGHDN, FVKESK. The CDR3 has 13 residues. The CDR3 DNA sequence: TGTGCCAGCAGCGAATGGGAGTCCTACGAGCAGTACTTC. This gives the protein CASSEWESYEQYF.

The CDR3 is CASSPEAGRTNEKLFF. DNA of the CDR3: TGTGCCAGCTCACCAGAGGCGGGGCGGACTAATGAAAAACTGTTTTTT. This chain links TRBV18 with TRBJ1-4, with D tentatively TRBD1 (5 bases). CDR3 length: 16 residues. The V and J ends lost 2 bases and 2 bases respectively, with 12 bases between them. Germline CDR1 KGHSH, CDR2 LQKENI.

V gene TRBV5-6 combines with J gene TRBJ1-1; 9 bases line up with TRBD1. The V gene's germline CDR1 is SGHDT and CDR2 YYEEEE. J was trimmed by 5 bases and V by 6 bases; bases with no gene match: 5. The CDR3 spans 13 residues. CDR3 coding DNA: TGTGCCAGCAAAAACAGGGGGCTGACTGAAGCTTTCTTT. It specifies CASKNRGLTEAFF.

This rearrangement joins TRBV10-3 to TRBJ1-2, with D possibly matching TRBD1 (5 bases). This CDR3 region has 15 residues. V was pared by 0 bases and J by 2 bases, with 10 bases between. Germline CDR1 ENHRY, CDR2 SYGVKD. The CDR3 protein is CAISESFGANYGYTF. Here the CDR3 DNA reads TGTGCCATCAGTGAGTCGTTTGGGGCGAACTATGGCTACACCTTC.

The rearrangement joins TRBV5-4 to TRBJ2-2; D is undetermined. The CDR3 length is 16 residues. The V and J ends lost 3 bases and 7 bases respectively, with 19 bases between them. CDR1 SGHNT and CDR2 YYREEE come from the germline V gene (reference sequence). The chain's CDR3 is CASSSTTLYRGGELFF. CDR3 DNA: TGTGCCAGCAGCTCTACGACCCTATACCGAGGCGGGGAGCTGTTTTTT.

The CDR3: CASSPGLGYTF. DNA of the CDR3: TGTGCCAGCAGTCCAGGGTTAGGCTACACCTTC. This rearrangement joins TRBV12-3 or TRBV12-4 to TRBJ1-2; perhaps TRBD1 as D (5 bases). The CDR3 contains 11 residues. V lost 5 bases and J 8 bases, leaving 9 bases between the germline ends.

This clone was picked up a small number of times. The chain is built from TRBV6-5 and TRBJ1-2; D gene ambiguous. Germline V gene lookup returns CDR1 MNHEY and CDR2 SVGAGI. V lost 8 bases, J lost 4 bases, and 14 bases lay in between. The CDR3 runs to 13 residues. The CDR3 region is CASRWVAGYGYTF. In DNA, the CDR3 is TGTGCCAGCCGCTGGGTAGCGGGCTATGGCTACACCTTC.

CDR3 nucleotide sequence: TGTGCCAGCAGTCCCTGGACAGGGGGCGAAACAAGGGGCTACACCTTC. Amino acids: CASSPWTGGETRGYTF. The chain has TRBV6-4 and TRBJ1-2; TRBD1 matches at 11 bases. The CDR3 covers 16 residues. Germline CDR1 and CDR2: MRHNA and SNTAGT. V shed 5 bases and J 8 bases; nucleotides not matched to a gene: 13.